A single T cell receptor (beta chain) is shown here with its context. This clone is assessed as medium-sized (0.01 to 0.1%). Its antigen has not been determined. Per-nucleotide qualities are absent, and no much larger clonotype sits a single base away. Before undergoing thyroid surgery, none of the patients had been given any kind of treatment. The study retrospectively analysed patient clinical samples collected from the early 2010s to the late 2010s using T-cell receptor beta sequencing. These data originate in a study of metastatic and nonmetastatic thyroid tumors (dated by TCRdb to the early 2020s). Regarding the research as a whole: Repertoires from peripheral blood and from tumor or nodule tissue samples of malignant and benign thyroid patients were compared. The paper's findings and limits, for the study overall: In both blood and tumor samples, malignant tumors were reported to have significantly higher TCR beta diversity than benign nodules.

CDR1 is given as MDHEN and CDR2 as SYDVKM, both from the germline V gene. The CDR3, from cysteine to phenylalanine, totals 13 residues. The CDR3 DNA has 39 bases and is translated from base 1. Trimmed from V: 6 bases; trimmed from J: 7 bases; junction bases lacking a gene match: 5. Library preparation was by PCR. Reads for this sample came from an Illumina HiSeq 4000. The TCR beta-chain CDR3 region of each patient was profiled by high-throughput sequencing. The study's processing was this. A classifier to discriminate distant-metastatic papillary thyroid cancer patients was built from CDR3 differences across clinicopathological groups. The Shannon index was used to measure repertoire diversity, and the Morisita-Horn index was used to measure how similar tumor and blood repertoires were. The public reads were quality trimmed at Q25 with fastp and then assembled into clones with MiXCR by TCRdb, keeping productive beta chains. TCRdb, rather than the study authors, made the V and J calls. A total of about 16,000 clones appear in this sample, 20% to 30% of them only once. The biggest ten clones account for 7.5% to 9% of the sample.

The TCR comes from a female donor with papillary thyroid cancer or a benign thyroid nodule (not recorded which). Some clones in this sample may be carry-over from other donors' samples. Sequences were obtained from tumor tissue. The receptor chain draws on TRBV28 and TRBJ1-5; TRBD1 fits 8 bases in the junction. The DNA sequence is TGTGCCAGCAGGAAGGACAGGGTACAGCCCCAGCATTTT. It encodes CASRKDRVQPQHF.